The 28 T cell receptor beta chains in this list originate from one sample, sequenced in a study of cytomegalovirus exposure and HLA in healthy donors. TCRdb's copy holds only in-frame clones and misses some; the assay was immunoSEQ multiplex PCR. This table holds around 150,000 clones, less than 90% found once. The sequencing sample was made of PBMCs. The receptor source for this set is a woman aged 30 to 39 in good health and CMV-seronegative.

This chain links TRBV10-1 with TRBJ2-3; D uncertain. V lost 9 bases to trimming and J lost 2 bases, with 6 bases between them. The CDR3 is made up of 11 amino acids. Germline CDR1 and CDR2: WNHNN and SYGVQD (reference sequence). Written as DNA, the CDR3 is TGCGCCAGGCCCGACACAGATACGCAGTATTTT. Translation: CARPDTDTQYF.

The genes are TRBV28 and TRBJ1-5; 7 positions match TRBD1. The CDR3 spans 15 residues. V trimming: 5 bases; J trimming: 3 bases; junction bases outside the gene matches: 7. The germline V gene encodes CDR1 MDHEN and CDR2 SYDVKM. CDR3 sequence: CASSQPTGFNQPQHF. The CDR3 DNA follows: TGTGCCAGCAGTCAACCGACAGGGTTCAATCAGCCCCAGCATTTT.

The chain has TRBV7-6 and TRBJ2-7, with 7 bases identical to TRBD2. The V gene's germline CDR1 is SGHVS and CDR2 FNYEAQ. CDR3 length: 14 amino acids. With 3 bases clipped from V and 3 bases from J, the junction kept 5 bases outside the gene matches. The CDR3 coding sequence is TGTGCCAGCAGCTTTGGGGAGGGGAACTACGAGCAGTACTTC. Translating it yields CASSFGEGNYEQYF. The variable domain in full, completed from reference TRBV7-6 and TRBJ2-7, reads GAGVSQSPRYKVTKRGQDVALRCDPISGHVSLYWYRQALGQGPEFLTYFNYEAQQDKSGLPNDRFSAERPEGSISTLTIQRTEQRDSAMYRCASSFGEGNYEQYFGPGTRLTVT.

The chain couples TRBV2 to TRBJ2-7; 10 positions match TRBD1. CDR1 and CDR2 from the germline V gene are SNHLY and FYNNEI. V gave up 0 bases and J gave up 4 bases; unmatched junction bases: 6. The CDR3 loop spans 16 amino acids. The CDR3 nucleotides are TGTGCCAGCAGTGAAGCGCTCTGGACAGGGGGGTACGAGCAGTACTTC. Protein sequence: CASSEALWTGGYEQYF. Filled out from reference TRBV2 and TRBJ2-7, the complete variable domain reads EPEVTQTPSHQVTQMGQEVILRCVPISNHLYFYWYRQILGQKVEFLVSFYNNEISEKSEIFDDQFSVERPDGSNFTLKIRSTKLEDSAMYFCASSEALWTGGYEQYFGPGTRLTVT.

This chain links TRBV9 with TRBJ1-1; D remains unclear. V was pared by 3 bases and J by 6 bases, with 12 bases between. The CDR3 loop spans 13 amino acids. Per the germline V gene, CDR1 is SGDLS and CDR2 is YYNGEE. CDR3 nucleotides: TGTGCCAGCAGCGCCCCGAGGTCACCTGAAGCTTTCTTT. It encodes CASSAPRSPEAFF.

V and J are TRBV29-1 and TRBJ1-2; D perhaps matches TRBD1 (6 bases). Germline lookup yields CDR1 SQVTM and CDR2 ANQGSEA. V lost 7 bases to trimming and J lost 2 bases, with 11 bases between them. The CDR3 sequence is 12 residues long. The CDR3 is CSAWTVNYGYTF. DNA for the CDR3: TGCAGCGCATGGACAGTGAACTATGGCTACACCTTC.

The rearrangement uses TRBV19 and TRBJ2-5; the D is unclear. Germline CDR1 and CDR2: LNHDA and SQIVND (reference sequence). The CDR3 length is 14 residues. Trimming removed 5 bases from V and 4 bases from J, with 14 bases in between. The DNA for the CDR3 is TGTGCCAGTAGTTCCCCCAGGCGTGGAGAGACCCAGTACTTC. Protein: CASSSPRRGETQYF.

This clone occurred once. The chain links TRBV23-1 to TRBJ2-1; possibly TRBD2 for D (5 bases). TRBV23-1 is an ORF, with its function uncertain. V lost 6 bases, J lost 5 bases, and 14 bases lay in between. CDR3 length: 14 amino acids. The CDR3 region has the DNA TGCGCCAGCAGACCCGAGGGTACCCACAATGAGCAGTTCTTC. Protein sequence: CASRPEGTHNEQFF.

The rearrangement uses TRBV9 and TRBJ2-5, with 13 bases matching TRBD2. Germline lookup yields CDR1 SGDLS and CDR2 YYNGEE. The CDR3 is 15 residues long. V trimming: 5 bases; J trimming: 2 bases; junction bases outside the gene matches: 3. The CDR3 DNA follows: TGTGCCAGCAGTGGACTAGCGGGGGAACAAGAGACCCAGTACTTC. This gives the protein CASSGLAGEQETQYF.

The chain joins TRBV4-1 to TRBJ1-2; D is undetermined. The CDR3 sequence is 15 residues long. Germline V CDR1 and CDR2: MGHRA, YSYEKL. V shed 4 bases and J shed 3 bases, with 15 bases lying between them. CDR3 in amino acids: CASSPGSALDYGYTF. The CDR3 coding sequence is TGCGCCAGCAGCCCCGGCAGTGCCTTAGACTATGGCTACACCTTC.

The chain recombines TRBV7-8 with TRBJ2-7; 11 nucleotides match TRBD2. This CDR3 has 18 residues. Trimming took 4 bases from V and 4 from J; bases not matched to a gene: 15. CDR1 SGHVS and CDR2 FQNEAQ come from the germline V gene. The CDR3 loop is CASSSAIASTSGTYEQYF. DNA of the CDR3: TGTGCCAGCAGCTCCGCAATTGCTTCGACTAGCGGGACTTACGAGCAGTACTTC.

CDR3 in amino acids: CASSPSTDTQYF. The CDR3 bases are TGTGCCAGCAGTCCTAGCACAGATACGCAGTATTTT. This chain uses TRBV2 with TRBJ2-3, with D unclear. Germline lookup yields CDR1 SNHLY and CDR2 FYNNEI. Trimming removed 5 bases at V and 0 bases at J, with 3 bases between. This CDR3 is built from 12 residues.

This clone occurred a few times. CDR3: CASSLAAGEAFF. The CDR3 nucleotides read TGTGCCAGCAGCTTGGCGGCAGGTGAAGCTTTCTTT. The rearrangement uses TRBV5-4 and TRBJ1-1; D is undetermined. There are 12 residues in the CDR3. Trimming stripped 0 bases from V and 7 bases from J, with 7 bases between. CDR1 SGHNT and CDR2 YYREEE come from the germline V gene (reference sequence). Supplemented by reference TRBV5-4 and TRBJ1-1, the full variable domain reads ETGVTQSPTHLIKTRGQQVTLRCSSQSGHNTVSWYQQALGQGPQFIFQYYREEENGRGNFPPRFSGLQFPNYSSELNVNALELDDSALYLCASSLAAGEAFFGQGTRLTVV.

DNA for the CDR3: TGTGCCAGCGGAAGTGCGACCGGGGAGCTGTTTTTT. Its protein is CASGSATGELFF. The chain combines TRBV6-1 with TRBJ2-2; D unresolved. This CDR3 is built from 12 residues. Germline assignment: CDR1 MNHNS and CDR2 SASEGT. The germline V and J ends were trimmed by 8 bases and 5 bases, with 9 bases remaining between them.

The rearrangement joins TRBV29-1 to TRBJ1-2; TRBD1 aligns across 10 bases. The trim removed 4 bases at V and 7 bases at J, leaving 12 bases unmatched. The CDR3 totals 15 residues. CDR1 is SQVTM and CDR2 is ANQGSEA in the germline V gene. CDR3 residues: CSVVPDRGSGSGYTF. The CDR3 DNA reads TGCAGCGTTGTACCGGACAGGGGGTCCGGAAGTGGCTACACCTTC.

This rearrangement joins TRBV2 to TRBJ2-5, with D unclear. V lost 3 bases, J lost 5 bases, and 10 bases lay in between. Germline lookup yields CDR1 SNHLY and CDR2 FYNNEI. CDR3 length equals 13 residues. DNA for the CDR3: TGTGCCAGCAGTGATGGTCTCACTGAGACCCAGTACTTC. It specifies CASSDGLTETQYF.

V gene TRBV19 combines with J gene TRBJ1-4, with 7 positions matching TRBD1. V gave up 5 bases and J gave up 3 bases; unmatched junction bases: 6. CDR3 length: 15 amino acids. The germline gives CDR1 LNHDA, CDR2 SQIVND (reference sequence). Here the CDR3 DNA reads TGTGCCAGTAGTGCACAGGGGTTAGCTAATGAAAAACTGTTTTTT. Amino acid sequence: CASSAQGLANEKLFF.

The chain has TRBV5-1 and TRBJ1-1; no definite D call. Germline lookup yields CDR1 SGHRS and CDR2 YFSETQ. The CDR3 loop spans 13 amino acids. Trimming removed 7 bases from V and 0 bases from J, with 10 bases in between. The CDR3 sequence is CASRRNLNTEAFF. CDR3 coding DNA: TGCGCCAGCCGCCGAAATCTGAACACTGAAGCTTTCTTT.

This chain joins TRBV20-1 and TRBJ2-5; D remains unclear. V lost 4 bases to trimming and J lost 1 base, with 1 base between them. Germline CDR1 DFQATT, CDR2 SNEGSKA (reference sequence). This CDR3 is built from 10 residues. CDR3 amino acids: CSATQETQYF. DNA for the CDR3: TGCAGTGCTACCCAAGAGACCCAGTACTTC.

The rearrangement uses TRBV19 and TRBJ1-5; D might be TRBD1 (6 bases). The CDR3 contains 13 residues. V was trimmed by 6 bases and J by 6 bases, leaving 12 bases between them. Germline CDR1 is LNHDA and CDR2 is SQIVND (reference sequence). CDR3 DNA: TGTGCCAGTAGCACACAGGGTTTTCAGCCCCAGCATTTT. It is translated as CASSTQGFQPQHF.

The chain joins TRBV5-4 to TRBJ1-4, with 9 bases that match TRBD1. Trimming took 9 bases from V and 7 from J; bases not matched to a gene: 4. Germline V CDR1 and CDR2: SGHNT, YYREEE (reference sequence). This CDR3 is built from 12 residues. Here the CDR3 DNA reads TGTGCCATGGGGACAGGGCGTGAAAAACTGTTTTTT. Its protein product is CAMGTGREKLFF.

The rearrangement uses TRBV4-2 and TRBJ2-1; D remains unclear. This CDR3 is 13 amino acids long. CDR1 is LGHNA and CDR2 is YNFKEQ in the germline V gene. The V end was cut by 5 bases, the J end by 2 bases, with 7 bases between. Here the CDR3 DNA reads TGTGCCAGCAGCACATATCCCTACAATGAGCAGTTCTTC. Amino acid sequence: CASSTYPYNEQFF.

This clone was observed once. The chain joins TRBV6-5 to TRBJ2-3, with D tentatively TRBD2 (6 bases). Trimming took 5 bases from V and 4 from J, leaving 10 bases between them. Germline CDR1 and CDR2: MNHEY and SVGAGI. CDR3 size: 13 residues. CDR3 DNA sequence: TGTGCCAGCAGTCTACGACTAGCAGATACGCAGTATTTT. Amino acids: CASSLRLADTQYF.

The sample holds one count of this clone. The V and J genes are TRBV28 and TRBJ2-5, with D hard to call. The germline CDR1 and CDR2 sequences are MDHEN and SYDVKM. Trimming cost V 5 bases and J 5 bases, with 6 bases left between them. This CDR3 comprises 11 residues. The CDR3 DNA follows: TGTGCCAGCAGTAACGGGGAGACCCAGTACTTC. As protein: CASSNGETQYF.

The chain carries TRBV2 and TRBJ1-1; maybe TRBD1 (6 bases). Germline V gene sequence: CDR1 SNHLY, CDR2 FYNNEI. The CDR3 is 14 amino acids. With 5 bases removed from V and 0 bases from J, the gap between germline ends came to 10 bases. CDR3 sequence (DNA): TGTGCCAGCAGTTTTACAGGGATGAACACTGAAGCTTTCTTT. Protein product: CASSFTGMNTEAFF.

CDR3 in DNA: TGTGCCAGCAGCTTAGATATCCCAAGAGATACGCAGTATTTT. This sequence encodes CASSLDIPRDTQYF. V is TRBV7-9 and J is TRBJ2-3, with unresolved D. Germline CDR1 SEHNR, CDR2 FQNEAQ (reference sequence). The length of the CDR3 is 14 residues. Trimming shortened V by 1 base and J by 5 bases, and 10 bases separated the two germline ends. Drawing the rest from reference TRBV7-9 and TRBJ2-3, the complete variable domain is DTGVSQNPRHKITKRGQNVTFRCDPISEHNRLYWYRQTLGQGPEFLTYFQNEAQLEKSRLLSDRFSAERPKGSFSTLEIQRTEQGDSAMYLCASSLDIPRDTQYFGPGTRLTVL.

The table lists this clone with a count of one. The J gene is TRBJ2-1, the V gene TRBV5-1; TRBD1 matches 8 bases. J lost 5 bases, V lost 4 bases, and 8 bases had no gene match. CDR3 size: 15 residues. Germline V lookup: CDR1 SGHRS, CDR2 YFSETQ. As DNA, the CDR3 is TGCGCCAGCAGCGATTTCGGGACAGGTAACAATGAGCAGTTCTTC. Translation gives CASSDFGTGNNEQFF.

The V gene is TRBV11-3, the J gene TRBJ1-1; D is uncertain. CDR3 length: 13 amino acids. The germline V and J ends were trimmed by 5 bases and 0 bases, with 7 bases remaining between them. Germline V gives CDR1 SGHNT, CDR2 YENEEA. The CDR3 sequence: CASSVNLNTEAFF. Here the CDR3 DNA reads TGTGCCAGCAGCGTAAATTTGAACACTGAAGCTTTCTTT.